This T cell receptor beta chain was documented in a study of Graves' ophthalmopathy and Graves' hyperthyroidism. On the study more broadly: Before any treatment was given, at initial diagnosis, peripheral blood was collected.

Trimming removed 7 bases at V and 1 base at J, with 14 bases between. This CDR3 region has 14 residues. Germline CDR1 reads LGHNA; CDR2 reads YNFKEQ. Using RNA transcripts, the TCR beta CDR3 regions were amplified. A first-round RT-PCR used HTBI primers, followed by a second-round multiplex PCR. TCRdb passed the multiplex PCR reads through MiXCR, listing each CDR3 protein once. The data hold some 750,000 distinct CDR3 sequences, with 40% observed a single time. As concerns this clonotype: What it binds is unknown.

The authors used Ficoll-Paque density gradient centrifugation to separate PBMCs. The input was roughly 9.3 ml of fresh peripheral blood. Whole-study findings and limits: Cross-validated, the 13-signature model showed 87.88%/81.08% sensitivity/specificity, and 80%/75% in the test set. Predictions made by the model for ophthalmopathy progression reached 70.59% sensitivity and around 72% specificity.

The chain carries TRBV4-2 and TRBJ2-7; tentatively, D is TRBD1 (5 bases). The specimen was peripheral blood. The clonotype was recovered from an adult man with Graves' ophthalmopathy. The CDR3 DNA is TGTGCCAGCAACGAAGGGGTTAGTTCCTACGAGCAGTACTTC. It is translated as CASNEGVSSYEQYF.